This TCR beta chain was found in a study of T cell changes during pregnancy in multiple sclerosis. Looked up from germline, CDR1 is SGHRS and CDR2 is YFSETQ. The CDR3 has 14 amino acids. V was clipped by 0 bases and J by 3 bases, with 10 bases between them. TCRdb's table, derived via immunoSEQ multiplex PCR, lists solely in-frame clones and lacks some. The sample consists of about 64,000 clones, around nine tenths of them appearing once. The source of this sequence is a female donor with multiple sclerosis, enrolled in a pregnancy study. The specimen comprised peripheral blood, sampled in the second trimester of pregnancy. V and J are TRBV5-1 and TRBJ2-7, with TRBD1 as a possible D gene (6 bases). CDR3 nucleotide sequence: TGCGCCAGCAGCTTGGACAGGGTCAACTACGAGCAGTACTTC. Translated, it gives CASSLDRVNYEQYF.